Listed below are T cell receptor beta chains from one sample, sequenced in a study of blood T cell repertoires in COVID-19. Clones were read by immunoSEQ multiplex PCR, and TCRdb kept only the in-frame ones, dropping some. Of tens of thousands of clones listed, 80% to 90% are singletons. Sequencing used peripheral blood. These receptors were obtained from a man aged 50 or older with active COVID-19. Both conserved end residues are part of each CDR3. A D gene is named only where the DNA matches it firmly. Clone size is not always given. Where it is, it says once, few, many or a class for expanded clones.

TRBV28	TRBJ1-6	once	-	TGTGCCAGCAGTTTCACACAGGGTTATAATTCACCCCTCCACTTT	CASSFTQGYNSPLHF
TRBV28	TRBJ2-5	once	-	TGTGCCAGCAGTTTAGCAGGGATGGAAGAGACCCAGTACTTC	CASSLAGMEETQYF
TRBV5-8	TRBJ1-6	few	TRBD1	TGTGCCAGCAGCTCGGAGGTCGGACAGGGAAGCTCCTATAATTCACCCCTCCACTTT	CASSSEVGQGSSYNSPLHF
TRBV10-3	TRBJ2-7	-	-	TGTGCCATCAGTGAAGCTAGCGCCGACTCCTACGAGCAGTACTTC	CAISEASADSYEQYF
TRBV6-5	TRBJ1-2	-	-	TGTGCCAGCAGTTCACACCGACAGGCCTTCTATGGCTACACCTTC	CASSSHRQAFYGYTF
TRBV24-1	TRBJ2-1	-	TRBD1	TGTGCCACCAGTGATTTGACAGGGGGAGGCAATGAGCAGTTCTTC	CATSDLTGGGNEQFF
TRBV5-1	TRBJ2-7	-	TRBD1	TGCGCCAGCAGCCTGGACCGGACAGGAGGCTACGAGCAGTACTTC	CASSLDRTGGYEQYF
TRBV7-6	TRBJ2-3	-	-	TGTGCCAGCAGCCCGGGACTTGATACGCAGTATTTT	CASSPGLDTQYF
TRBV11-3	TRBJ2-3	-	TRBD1	TGTGCCAGCAGCGGGGGACAGGGTTCAGATACGCAGTATTTT	CASSGGQGSDTQYF
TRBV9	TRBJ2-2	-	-	TGTGCCAGCAGCGGATACGGGGAGAACACCGGGGAGCTGTTTTTT	CASSGYGENTGELFF
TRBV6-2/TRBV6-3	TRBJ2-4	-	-	TGTGCCAGCAGCCCCGACGGTCTAGCCATTCAGTACTTC	CASSPDGLAIQYF
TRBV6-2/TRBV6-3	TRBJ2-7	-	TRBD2	TGTGCCAGCAGTTACAGAGAGACTAGCGATGCCTACGAGCAGTACTTC	CASSYRETSDAYEQYF
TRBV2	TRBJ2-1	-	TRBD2	TGTGCCAGCAGATCGAGCGGGGCCTACAATGAGCAGTTCTTC	CASRSSGAYNEQFF
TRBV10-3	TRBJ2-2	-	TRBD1	TGTGCCATCAGCCGAGCAGGGGGCGGGGCCACCGGGGAGCTGTTTTTT	CAISRAGGGATGELFF
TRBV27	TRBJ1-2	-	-	TGTGCCAGCAGCTCGTCAAACACGGCCCCGGAGGCTGGCTACACCTTC	CASSSSNTAPEAGYTF
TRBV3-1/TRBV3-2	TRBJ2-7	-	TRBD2	TGTGCCAGCAGTAGCGGGGGGGCCTACTACGAGCAGTACTTC	CASSSGGAYYEQYF
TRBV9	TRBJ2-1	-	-	TGTGCCAGCAGCGTAGGAGGGCAGGTTGAGCAGTTCTTC	CASSVGGQVEQFF
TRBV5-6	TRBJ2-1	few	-	TGTGCCAGCAGCTCGGACCCGGAGGGGAATGAGCAGTTCTTC	CASSSDPEGNEQFF
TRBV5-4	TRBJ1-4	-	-	TGTGCCAGCAGCTTAGGTGGGGGCTGGGAAAAACTGTTTTTT	CASSLGGGWEKLFF
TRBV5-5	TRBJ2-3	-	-	TGTGCCAGCAGCTTGGGGACAGACTATACGCAGTATTTT	CASSLGTDYTQYF
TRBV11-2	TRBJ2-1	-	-	TGTGCCAGCAGCCCCCTCGGGGGAAATGAGCAGTTCTTC	CASSPLGGNEQFF
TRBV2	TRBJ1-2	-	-	TGTGCCAGCAGTGAATATCTTCGGGGAGACTATGGCTACACCTTC	CASSEYLRGDYGYTF
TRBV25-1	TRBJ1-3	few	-	TGTGCCAGCAGTGCCCCACAGGGAACAGTTGGAAACACCATATATTTT	CASSAPQGTVGNTIYF
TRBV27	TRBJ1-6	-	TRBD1	TGTGCCAGCAGTTTAAGGGACAGGAATAATTCACCCCTCCACTTT	CASSLRDRNNSPLHF
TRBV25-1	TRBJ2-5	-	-	TGTGCCAGCAGTGAACCCCCGGCCCTTCCGGGGAGTCAAGAGACCCAGTACTTC	CASSEPPALPGSQETQYF
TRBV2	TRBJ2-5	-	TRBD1	TGTGCCAGCGGGGACAGAGGTAAAGAGACCCAGTACTTC	CASGDRGKETQYF
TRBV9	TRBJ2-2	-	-	TGTGCCAGCAGCGTAGGTGACACTAACACCGGGGAGCTGTTTTTT	CASSVGDTNTGELFF
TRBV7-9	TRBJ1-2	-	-	TGTGCCAGCAGCGTTACAGGCTACTATGGCTACACCTTC	CASSVTGYYGYTF
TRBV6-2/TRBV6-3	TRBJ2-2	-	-	TGTGCCAGCAGTTACCTTGGTAGAAGCCCCGGGGAGCTGTTTTTT	CASSYLGRSPGELFF
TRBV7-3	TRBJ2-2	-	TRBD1	TGTGCCAGCAGCCCCCGGACAGGGAACACCGGGGAGCTGTTTTTT	CASSPRTGNTGELFF
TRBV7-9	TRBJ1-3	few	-	TGTGCCAGCAGCTTAGTAGGAAACACCATATATTTT	CASSLVGNTIYF